The 7 T cell receptor beta chains listed next were all sequenced from one sample in a study of T cells in lung cancer brain metastases. Generated by immunoSEQ multiplex PCR, the TCRdb table keeps only in-frame clones and is missing some. The sample consists of about 5,000 clones, about 85% of them appearing once. The source material was tumor tissue from the primary lung tumor. These receptors originate from a man between 65 and 79 years old with non-small cell lung cancer.

Only a few counts were recorded for this clone. The chain couples TRBV10-3 to TRBJ2-1; TRBD2 aligns across 8 bases. V shed 0 bases and J 16 bases; nucleotides not matched to a gene: 11. The CDR3 consists of 14 residues. Looked up from germline, CDR1 is ENHRY and CDR2 is SYGVKD. CDR3 bases: TGTGCCATCAGTGAGTCGGGCGGGCTAGCGGGCATTTTCTTC. This gives the protein CAISESGGLAGIFF.

The chain has TRBV25-1 and TRBJ1-2; D might be TRBD1 (5 bases). The CDR3 extends over 12 amino acids. Germline V gene sequence: CDR1 MGHDK, CDR2 SYGVNS. V was shortened by 8 bases and J by 8 bases, with 15 bases between the two germline ends. The CDR3 spells CASRGPTEGYTF. The CDR3 DNA is TGTGCCAGCCGGGGACCTACCGAAGGCTACACCTTC.

The V call is TRBV11-2, the J call TRBJ2-7; no clear D gene. Germline V gene lookup returns CDR1 SGHAT and CDR2 FQNNGV. With 5 bases removed from V and 6 bases from J, the gap between germline ends came to 20 bases. This CDR3 spans 15 amino acids. The CDR3 coding sequence is TGTGCCAGCAGCCTAACGGATTCTTGGTCGGCCGAGCAGTACTTC. Translation: CASSLTDSWSAEQYF.

This sequence joins TRBV6-5 and TRBJ1-2; D not certain. Per germline, CDR1 MNHEY and CDR2 SVGAGI. This CDR3 has 14 residues. The V end lost 5 bases, the J end lost 2 bases, and 12 bases lay between the germline ends. CDR3 sequence reads: CASSRDPANYGYTF. The CDR3 coding sequence is TGTGCCAGCAGTCGGGATCCCGCCAACTATGGCTACACCTTC.

The chain employs TRBV16 and TRBJ1-2, with D tentatively TRBD1 (5 bases). Germline V lookup: CDR1 KGHSY, CDR2 FQNENV. This CDR3 comprises 15 residues. V was shortened by 0 bases and J by 5 bases, with 13 bases between the two germline ends. CDR3 sequence reads: CASSQSYRGGYGYTF. The DNA of the CDR3 is TGTGCCAGCAGCCAATCGTACCGGGGGGGTTATGGCTACACCTTC.

The chain couples TRBV10-3 to TRBJ1-4; D might be TRBD1 (5 bases). The CDR3 loop spans 13 amino acids. Trimming took off 9 bases at V and 8 bases at J, with 16 bases between the two ends. Germline V lookup: CDR1 ENHRY, CDR2 SYGVKD. CDR3 sequence reads: CAMKQAIGEKLFF. The CDR3 DNA sequence: TGTGCCATGAAACAGGCGATTGGGGAAAAACTGTTTTTT.

The rearrangement joins TRBV9 to TRBJ2-1, with D perhaps matching TRBD2 (6 bases). The CDR3 totals 14 residues. V lost 0 bases to trimming and J lost 7 bases, with 11 bases between them. Per germline, CDR1 SGDLS and CDR2 YYNGEE. The CDR3 DNA reads TGTGCCAGCAGCGTAGTGGGGGGTGAGAATGAGCAGTTCTTC. Its translation is CASSVVGGENEQFF.